A selection of T cell receptor beta chains follows, all from one sample in a study of T-cell memory formation after mild COVID-19. TCRdb recomputed calls from the 5' RACE reads with MiXCR, one row per CDR3 protein. Found here are about 190,000 distinct CDR3 sequences, approximately 30% of them singletons; the top ten hold about an eighth. Sequenced sample: PBMCs or a T cell subset sorted from them (not recorded which). All receptors derive from an adult woman who had mild COVID-19 (a few samples of this study predate the infection). Cell type and time point are not known. The CDR3 runs from the conserved cysteine through the conserved F or W. D genes are given only for firm matches. The size entry is marked missing in some rows and otherwise reads once, few, many or a size class.

J gene	clone size	D gene	V gene	CDR3 DNA	CDR3 protein
TRBJ1-6	-	-	TRBV19	TGTGCCAGTAGTAAAAACTTGTATCTCGGGAGGAATTCACCCCTCCACTTT	CASSKNLYLGRNSPLHF
TRBJ2-7	-	TRBD1	TRBV24-1	TGTGCCACCAGTGATTCCAGGGGGCAGAGCTACGAGCAGTACTTC	CATSDSRGQSYEQYF
TRBJ2-3	few	TRBD2	TRBV30	TGTGCCTGGAGCGCGCGACTAGCGGCCACAGATACGCAGTATTTT	CAWSARLAATDTQYF
TRBJ2-7	-	TRBD2	TRBV5-1	TGCGCCAGCAGCTTACGGACTAGCGGCCACGAGCAGTACTTC	CASSLRTSGHEQYF
TRBJ2-2	few	-	TRBV3-1	TGTGCCAGCAGCCATGGGACGAACACCGGGGAGCTGTTTTTT	CASSHGTNTGELFF
TRBJ2-3	-	TRBD1	TRBV30	TGTGCCTGGAGTCGGACAGGCTACACAGATACGCAGTATTTT	CAWSRTGYTDTQYF
TRBJ2-7	-	TRBD2	TRBV18	TGTGCCAGCTCACCTGGGACTAGCGTTAAGCAGTACTTC	CASSPGTSVKQYF
TRBJ2-1	many	TRBD2	TRBV18	TGTGCCAGCTCACCGACTAGCGGGGATGAGCAGTTCTTC	CASSPTSGDEQFF
TRBJ2-2	-	-	TRBV7-9	TGTGCCAGCAGCTTAGGGTCGTCAGGGAACACCGGGGAGCTGTTTTTT	CASSLGSSGNTGELFF
TRBJ1-1	-	TRBD1	TRBV7-9	TGTGCCAGCAGCGCCACCGGGACAGGGGGCACTGAAGCTTTCTTT	CASSATGTGGTEAFF
TRBJ1-2	-	TRBD1	TRBV20-1	TGCAGTGCTTGGACAGGGGGCGCCTATGGCTACACCTTC	CSAWTGGAYGYTF
TRBJ1-2	few	-	TRBV29-1	TGCAGCGTTGAACGGAGGGGGGCCAACTATGGCTACACCTTC	CSVERRGANYGYTF
TRBJ1-2	-	-	TRBV27	TGTGCCAGCAGCTTTTACAAGGGCTATGGCTACACCTTC	CASSFYKGYGYTF
TRBJ1-4	once	-	TRBV6-1	TGTGCCAGCCTCCGGGGCAACCAGAATGAAAAACTGTTTTTT	CASLRGNQNEKLFF
TRBJ1-1	-	-	TRBV24-1	TGTGCCACCAGTGATCCCGGGAGAGGTGCCACTGAAGCTTTCTTT	CATSDPGRGATEAFF
TRBJ2-1	few	-	TRBV15	TGTGCCACCCAATTGATAGCGGACTCCTACAATGAGCAGTTCTTC	CATQLIADSYNEQFF
TRBJ1-1	-	TRBD1	TRBV5-6	TGTGCCAGCAGCGAGGACAGGGGCTTGAACACTGAAGCTTTCTTT	CASSEDRGLNTEAFF
TRBJ1-6	-	-	TRBV6-1	TGTGCCAGCAGTGGGGGTGTCTATTCACCCCTCCACTTT	CASSGGVYSPLHF
TRBJ2-7	few	TRBD2	TRBV11-3	TGTGCCAGCAGCTTACCGGACGGGACTAGCGGGGACTACGAGCAGTACTTC	CASSLPDGTSGDYEQYF
TRBJ2-7	-	TRBD1	TRBV9	TGTGCCAGCAGCGGACAGACAGGGCTTGGGGACGAGCAGTACTTC	CASSGQTGLGDEQYF